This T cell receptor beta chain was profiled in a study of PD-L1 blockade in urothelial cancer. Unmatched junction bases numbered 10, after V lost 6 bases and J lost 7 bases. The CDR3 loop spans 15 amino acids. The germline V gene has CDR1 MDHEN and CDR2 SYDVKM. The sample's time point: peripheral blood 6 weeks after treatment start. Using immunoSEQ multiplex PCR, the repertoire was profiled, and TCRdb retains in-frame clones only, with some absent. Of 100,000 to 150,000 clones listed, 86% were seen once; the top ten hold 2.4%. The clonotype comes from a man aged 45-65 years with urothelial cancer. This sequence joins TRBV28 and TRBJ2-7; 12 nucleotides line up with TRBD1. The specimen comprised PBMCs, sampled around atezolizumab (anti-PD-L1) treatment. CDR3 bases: TGTGCCAGCAGGGGGCCGGGACAGGGGGCAGGGGAGCAGTACTTC. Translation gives CASRGPGQGAGEQYF. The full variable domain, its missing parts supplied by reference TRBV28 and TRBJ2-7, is DVKVTQSSRYLVKRTGEKVFLECVQDMDHENMFWYRQDPGLGLRLIYFSYDVKMKEKGDIPEGYSVSREKKERFSLILESASTNQTSMYLCASRGPGQGAGEQYFGPGTRLTVT.